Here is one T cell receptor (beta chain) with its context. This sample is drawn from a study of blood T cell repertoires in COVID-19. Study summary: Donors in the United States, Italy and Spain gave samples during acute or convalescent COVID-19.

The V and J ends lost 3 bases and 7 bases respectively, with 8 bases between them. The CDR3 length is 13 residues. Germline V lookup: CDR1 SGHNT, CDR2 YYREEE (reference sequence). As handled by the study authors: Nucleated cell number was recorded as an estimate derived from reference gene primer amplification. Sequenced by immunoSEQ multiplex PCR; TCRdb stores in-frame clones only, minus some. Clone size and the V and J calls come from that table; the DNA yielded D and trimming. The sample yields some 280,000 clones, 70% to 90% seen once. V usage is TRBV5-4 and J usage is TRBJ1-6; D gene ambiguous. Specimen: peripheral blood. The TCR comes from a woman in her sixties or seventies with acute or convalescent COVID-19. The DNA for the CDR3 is TGTGCCAGCAGCTCCATCCAGAATTCACCCCTCCACTTT. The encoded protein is CASSSIQNSPLHF.